The source of this T cell receptor (beta chain) is a study of cytomegalovirus exposure and HLA in healthy donors. Points from the study as a whole: Association of a missense DCLRE1C variant with TCR beta V- and J-gene trimming was reported in a later analysis. Segments of the TCR beta V type were, in most cases, productive about 87% or about 30% of the time in an earlier analysis.

As concerns this clone: Its antigen is unidentified.

60 Vbeta and 13 Jbeta primers were used in PCR. Here immunoSEQ multiplex PCR was the method, and the copy in TCRdb shows in-frame clones only, minus some. The top ten clones hold about 6.8% of a sample with some 130,000 clones, 70% to 80% of them seen once. The CDR3 has 13 residues. Germline V gene data show CDR1 as SGHTS and CDR2 as YDEGEE. V lost 5 bases and J lost 3, with 9 bases in between. Sequencing input: PBMCs. The chain links TRBV5-8 to TRBJ2-1; TRBD2 is a possible D gene (6 bases). This clonotype was sampled from a man aged 40-50 years in good health and CMV-seropositive. Here the CDR3 DNA reads TGTGCCAGCAGGCGGGACCACTACAATGAGCAGTTCTTC. Translating gives CASRRDHYNEQFF.